Sequencing of this TCR beta chain was carried out in a study of blood T cell repertoires in COVID-19. Study in general: Donors in the United States, Italy and Spain gave samples during acute or convalescent COVID-19. T cells, B-cell-depleted T cells, or PBMCs provided the cDNA or gDNA that served as material.

In the original processing: Reference gene primer amplification in the assay estimated nucleated cell counts. The assay was immunoSEQ multiplex PCR, and TCRdb's table has in-frame clones only and misses some. V, J and clone size derive from that table, while D and trimming were established from the DNA sequence. Found here are about 71,000 clones, 90% of them singletons; the top ten hold 5% to 6.5%. The sequenced sample consisted of peripheral blood. This TCR was sampled from a woman between 18 and 30 years old with acute or convalescent COVID-19.

The CDR3 sequence: CASSHWRALGRADEKLFF. CDR3 DNA sequence: TGTGCCAGCAGCCATTGGAGGGCTCTAGGACGAGCGGATGAAAAACTGTTTTTT. This chain connects TRBV7-9 to TRBJ1-4; D is unresolved. V was pared by 5 bases and J by 6 bases, with 25 bases between. The CDR3 is 18 amino acids. Germline values: CDR1 SEHNR, CDR2 FQNEAQ (reference sequence).